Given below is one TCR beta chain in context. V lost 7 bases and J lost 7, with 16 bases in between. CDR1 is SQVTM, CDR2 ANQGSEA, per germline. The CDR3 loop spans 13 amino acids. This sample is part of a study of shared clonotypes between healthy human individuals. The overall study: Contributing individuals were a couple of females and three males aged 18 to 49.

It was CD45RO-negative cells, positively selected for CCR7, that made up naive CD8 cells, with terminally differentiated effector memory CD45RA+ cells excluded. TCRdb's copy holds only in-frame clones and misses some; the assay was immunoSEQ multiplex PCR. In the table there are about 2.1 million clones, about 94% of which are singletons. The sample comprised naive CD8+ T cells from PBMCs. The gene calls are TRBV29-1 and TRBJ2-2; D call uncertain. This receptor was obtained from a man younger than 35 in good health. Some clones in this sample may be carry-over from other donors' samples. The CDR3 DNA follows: TGCAGCGCCTTTGCTGAGGTGGGCGGGGAGCTGTTTTTT. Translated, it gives CSAFAEVGGELFF.